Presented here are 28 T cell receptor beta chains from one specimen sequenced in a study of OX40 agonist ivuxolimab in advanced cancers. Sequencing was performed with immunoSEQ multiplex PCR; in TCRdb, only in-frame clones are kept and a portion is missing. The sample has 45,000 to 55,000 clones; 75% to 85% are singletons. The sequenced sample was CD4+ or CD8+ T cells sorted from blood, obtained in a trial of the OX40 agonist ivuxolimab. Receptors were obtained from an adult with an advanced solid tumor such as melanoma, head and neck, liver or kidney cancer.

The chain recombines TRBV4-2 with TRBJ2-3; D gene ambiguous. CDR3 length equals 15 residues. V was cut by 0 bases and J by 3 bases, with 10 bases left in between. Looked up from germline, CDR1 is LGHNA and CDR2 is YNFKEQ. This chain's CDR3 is CASSQDTGDTDTQYF. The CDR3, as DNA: TGTGCCAGCAGCCAAGACACTGGGGATACAGATACGCAGTATTTT.

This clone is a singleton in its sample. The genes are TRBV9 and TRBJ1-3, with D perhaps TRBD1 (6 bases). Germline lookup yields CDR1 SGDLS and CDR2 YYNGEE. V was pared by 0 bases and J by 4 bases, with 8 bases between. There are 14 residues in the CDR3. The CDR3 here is CASSVGGAGNTIYF. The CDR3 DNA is TGTGCCAGCAGCGTAGGGGGGGCCGGAAACACCATATATTTT. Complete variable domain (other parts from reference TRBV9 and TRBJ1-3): DSGVTQTPKHLITATGQRVTLRCSPRSGDLSVYWYQQSLDQGLQFLIQYYNGEERAKGNILERFSAQQFPDLHSELNLSSLELGDSALYFCASSVGGAGNTIYFGEGSWLTVV.

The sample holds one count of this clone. The CDR3 loop reads CASSREYEQFF. Written as DNA, the CDR3 is TGTGCCAGCAGCAGAGAGTATGAGCAGTTCTTC. V is TRBV9 and J is TRBJ2-1; D unresolved. The CDR3 has 11 amino acids. Trimming cost V 4 bases and J 8 bases, with 7 bases left between them. Germline CDR1 is SGDLS and CDR2 is YYNGEE.

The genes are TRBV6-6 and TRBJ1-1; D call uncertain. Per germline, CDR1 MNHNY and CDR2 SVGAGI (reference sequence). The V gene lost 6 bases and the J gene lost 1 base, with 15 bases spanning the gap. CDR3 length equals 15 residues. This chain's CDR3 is CASSRTDPSNTEAFF. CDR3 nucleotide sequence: TGTGCCAGCAGCAGGACCGATCCTTCGAACACTGAAGCTTTCTTT.

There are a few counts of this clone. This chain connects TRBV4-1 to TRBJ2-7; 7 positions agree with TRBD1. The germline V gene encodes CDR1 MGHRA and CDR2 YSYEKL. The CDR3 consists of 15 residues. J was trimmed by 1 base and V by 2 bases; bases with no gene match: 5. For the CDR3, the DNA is TGCGCCAGCAGCCAACCGACAGGGAGATCCTACGAGCAGTACTTC. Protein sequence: CASSQPTGRSYEQYF.

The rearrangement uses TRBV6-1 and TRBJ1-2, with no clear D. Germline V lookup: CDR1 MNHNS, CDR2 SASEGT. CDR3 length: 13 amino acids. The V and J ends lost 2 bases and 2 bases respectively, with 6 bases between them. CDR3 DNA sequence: TGTGCCAGCAGTGAAACCGCGAACTATGGCTACACCTTC. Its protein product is CASSETANYGYTF.

The CDR3 is CAWQGAFGNTIYF. The CDR3 DNA reads TGTGCCTGGCAGGGGGCCTTCGGAAACACCATATATTTT. The chain carries TRBV30 and TRBJ1-3, with 8 bases matching TRBD1. Germline-derived CDR1 and CDR2 are GTSNPN and SVGIG (reference sequence). The length of the CDR3 is 13 residues. J gave up 4 bases and V 5 bases, and 4 bases lay outside the gene matches.

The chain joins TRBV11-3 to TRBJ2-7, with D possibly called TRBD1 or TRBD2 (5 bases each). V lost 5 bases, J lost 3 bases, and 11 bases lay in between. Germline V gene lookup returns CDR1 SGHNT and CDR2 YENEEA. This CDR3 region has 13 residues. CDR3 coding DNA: TGTGCCAGCAGCCGGGACGCAGGCTACGAGCAGTACTTC. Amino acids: CASSRDAGYEQYF.

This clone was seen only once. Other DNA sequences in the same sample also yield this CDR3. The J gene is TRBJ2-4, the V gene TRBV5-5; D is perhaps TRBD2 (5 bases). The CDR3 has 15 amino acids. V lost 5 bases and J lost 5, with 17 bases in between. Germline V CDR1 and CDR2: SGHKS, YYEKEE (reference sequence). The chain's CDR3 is CASSRGDGNQNIQYF. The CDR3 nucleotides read TGTGCCAGCAGTCGCGGTGACGGGAATCAAAACATTCAGTACTTC.

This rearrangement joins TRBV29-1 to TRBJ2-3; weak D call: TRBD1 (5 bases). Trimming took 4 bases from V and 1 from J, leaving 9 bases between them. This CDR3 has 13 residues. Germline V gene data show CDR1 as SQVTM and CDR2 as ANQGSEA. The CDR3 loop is CSVAGWGTDTQYF. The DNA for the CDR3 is TGCAGCGTTGCAGGGTGGGGCACAGATACGCAGTATTTT.

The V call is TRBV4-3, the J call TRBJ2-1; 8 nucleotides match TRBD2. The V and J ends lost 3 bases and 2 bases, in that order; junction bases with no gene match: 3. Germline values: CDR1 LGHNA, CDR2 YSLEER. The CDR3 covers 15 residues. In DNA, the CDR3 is TGCGCCAGCAGCCAGCTAGCGGGCCCCTACAATGAGCAGTTCTTC. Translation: CASSQLAGPYNEQFF.

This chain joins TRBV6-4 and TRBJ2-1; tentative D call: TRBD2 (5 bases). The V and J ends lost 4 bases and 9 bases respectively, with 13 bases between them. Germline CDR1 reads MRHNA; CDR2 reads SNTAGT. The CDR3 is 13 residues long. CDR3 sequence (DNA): TGTGCCAGCAGTGTTCAGCCGGCGGGTGAGCAGTTCTTC. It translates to CASSVQPAGEQFF.

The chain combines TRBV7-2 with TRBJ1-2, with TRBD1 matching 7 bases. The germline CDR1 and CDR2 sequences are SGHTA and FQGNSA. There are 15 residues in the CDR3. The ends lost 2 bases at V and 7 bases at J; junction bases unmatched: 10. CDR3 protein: CASSLSPLGGLGYTF. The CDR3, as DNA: TGTGCCAGCAGCTTATCTCCTCTAGGGGGCCTTGGCTACACCTTC.

DNA of the CDR3: TGTGCCACCTCGCGGGCGGGGGACTCCTACAATGAGCAGTTCTTC. Translation: CATSRAGDSYNEQFF. The gene calls are TRBV10-3 and TRBJ2-1; 7 bases align to TRBD2. Trimming removed 10 bases from V and 0 bases from J; junction bases left unmatched: 9. Germline V gene data show CDR1 as ENHRY and CDR2 as SYGVKD. The CDR3 runs to 15 residues.

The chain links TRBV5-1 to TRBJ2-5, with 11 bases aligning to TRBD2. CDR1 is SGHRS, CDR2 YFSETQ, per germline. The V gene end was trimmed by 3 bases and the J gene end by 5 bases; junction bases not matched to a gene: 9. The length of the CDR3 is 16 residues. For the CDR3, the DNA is TGCGCCAGCAGCTCCGTGCGGCTAGCGGGGGGTGAGACCCAGTACTTC. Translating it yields CASSSVRLAGGETQYF.

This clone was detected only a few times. The CDR3 coding sequence is TGTGCCAGCAGTCCCTCAATTAGCCCCAACTATGGCTACACCTTC. It translates to CASSPSISPNYGYTF. The chain joins TRBV27 to TRBJ1-2; D is uncertain. Per germline, CDR1 MNHEY and CDR2 SMNVEV (reference sequence). The V and J ends lost 5 bases and 2 bases respectively, with 15 bases between them. The CDR3 runs 15 residues.

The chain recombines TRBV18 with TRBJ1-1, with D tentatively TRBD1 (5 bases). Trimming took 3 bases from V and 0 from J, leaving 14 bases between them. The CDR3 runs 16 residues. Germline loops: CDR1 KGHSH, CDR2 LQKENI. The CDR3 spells CASSPLAGSMNTEAFF. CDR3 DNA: TGTGCCAGCTCACCTTTGGCAGGGAGCATGAACACTGAAGCTTTCTTT. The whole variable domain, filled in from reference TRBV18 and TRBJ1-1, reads NAGVMQNPRHLVRRRGQEARLRCSPMKGHSHVYWYRQLPEEGLKFMVYLQKENIIDESGMPKERFSAEFPKEGPSILRIQQVVRGDSAAYFCASSPLAGSMNTEAFFGQGTRLTVV.

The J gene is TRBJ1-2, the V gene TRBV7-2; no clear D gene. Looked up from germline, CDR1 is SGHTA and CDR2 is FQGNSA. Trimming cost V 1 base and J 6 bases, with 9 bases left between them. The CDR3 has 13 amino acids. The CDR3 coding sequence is TGTGCCAGCAGCTTAGATCCCAGCCATGGCTACACCTTC. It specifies CASSLDPSHGYTF.

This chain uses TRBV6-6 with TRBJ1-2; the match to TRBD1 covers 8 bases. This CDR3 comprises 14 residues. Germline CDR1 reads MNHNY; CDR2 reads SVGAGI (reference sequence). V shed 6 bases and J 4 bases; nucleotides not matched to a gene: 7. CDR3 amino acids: CASRATGGRYGYTF. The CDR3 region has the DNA TGTGCCAGCAGGGCCACAGGGGGTCGCTATGGCTACACCTTC.

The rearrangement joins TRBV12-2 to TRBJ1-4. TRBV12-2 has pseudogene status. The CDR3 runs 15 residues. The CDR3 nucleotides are TGTGCAAGTCGCTGGAACGGTGGGACTAATGAAAAACTGTTTTTT. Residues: CASRWNGGTNEKLFF.

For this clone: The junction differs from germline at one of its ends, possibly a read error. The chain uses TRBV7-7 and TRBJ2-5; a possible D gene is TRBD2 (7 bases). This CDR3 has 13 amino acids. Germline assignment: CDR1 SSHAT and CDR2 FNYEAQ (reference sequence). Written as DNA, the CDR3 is TGTGCTAGCAGCTTAGGGGGGGGCGAGACCCAGTACTTC. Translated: CASSLGGGETQYF.

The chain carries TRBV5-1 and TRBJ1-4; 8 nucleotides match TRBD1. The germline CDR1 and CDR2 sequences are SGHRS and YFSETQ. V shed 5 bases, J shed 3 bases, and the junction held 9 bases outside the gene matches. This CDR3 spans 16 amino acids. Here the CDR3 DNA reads TGCGCCAGCAGTCAAGGGACAGGTTCGTCTAATGAAAAACTGTTTTTT. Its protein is CASSQGTGSSNEKLFF. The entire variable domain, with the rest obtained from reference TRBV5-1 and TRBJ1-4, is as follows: KAGVTQTPRYLIKTRGQQVTLSCSPISGHRSVSWYQQTPGQGLQFLFEYFSETQRNKGNFPGRFSGRQFSNSRSEMNVSTLELGDSALYLCASSQGTGSSNEKLFFGSGTQLSVL.

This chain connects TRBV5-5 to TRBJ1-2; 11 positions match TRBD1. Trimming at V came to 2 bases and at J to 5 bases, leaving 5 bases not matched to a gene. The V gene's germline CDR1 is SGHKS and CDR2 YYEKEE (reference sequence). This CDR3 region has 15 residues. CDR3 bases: TGTGCCAGCAGCTTCCGGGACAGGGGGTTGTATGGCTACACCTTC. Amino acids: CASSFRDRGLYGYTF.

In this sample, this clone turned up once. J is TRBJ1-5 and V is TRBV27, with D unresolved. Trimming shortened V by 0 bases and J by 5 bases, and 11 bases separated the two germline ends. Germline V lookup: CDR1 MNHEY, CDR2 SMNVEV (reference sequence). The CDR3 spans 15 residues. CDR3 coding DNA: TGTGCCAGCAGTTTATCAGGCACAGCAGATCAGCCCCAGCATTTT. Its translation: CASSLSGTADQPQHF.

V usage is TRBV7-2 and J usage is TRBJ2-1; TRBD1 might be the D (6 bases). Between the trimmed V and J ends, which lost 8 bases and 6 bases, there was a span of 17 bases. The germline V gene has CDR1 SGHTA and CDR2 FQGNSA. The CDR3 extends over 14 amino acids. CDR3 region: CASGPRLGANEQFF. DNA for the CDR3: TGTGCCAGCGGCCCCCGGCTGGGGGCCAATGAGCAGTTCTTC.

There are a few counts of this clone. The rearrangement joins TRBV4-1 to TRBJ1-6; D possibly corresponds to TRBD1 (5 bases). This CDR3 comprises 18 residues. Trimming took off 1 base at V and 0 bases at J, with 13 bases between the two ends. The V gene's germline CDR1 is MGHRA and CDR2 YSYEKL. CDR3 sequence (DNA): TGCGCCAGCAGCCAAGGGGACGCCAGGAGCTCCTATAATTCACCCCTCCACTTT. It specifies CASSQGDARSSYNSPLHF.

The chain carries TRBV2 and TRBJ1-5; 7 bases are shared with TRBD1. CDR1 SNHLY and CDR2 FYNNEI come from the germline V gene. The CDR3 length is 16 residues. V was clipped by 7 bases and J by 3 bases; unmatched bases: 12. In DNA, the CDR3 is TGTGCCAGCAAAGATTTCGGGACAGATTACAATCAGCCCCAGCATTTT. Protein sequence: CASKDFGTDYNQPQHF.

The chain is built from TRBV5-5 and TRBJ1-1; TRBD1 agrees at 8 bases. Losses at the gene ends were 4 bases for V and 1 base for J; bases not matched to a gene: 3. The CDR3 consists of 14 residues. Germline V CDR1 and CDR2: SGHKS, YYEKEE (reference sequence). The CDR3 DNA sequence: TGTGCCAGCAGCAGACAGGGGAGGAACACTGAAGCTTTCTTT. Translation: CASSRQGRNTEAFF.